This TCR beta chain was captured in a study of blood T cell repertoires in COVID-19. Study-level background: COVID-19 samples collected from the United States, Italy and Spain covered acute and convalescent phases.

The CDR3 contains 14 residues. Germline assignment: CDR1 GTSNPN and CDR2 SVGIG (reference sequence). V was shortened by 2 bases and J by 1 base, with 11 bases between the two germline ends. How the authors handled the data: Counts of nucleated cells, estimated from reference gene primer amplification, were obtained. TCRdb's table, derived via immunoSEQ multiplex PCR, lists solely in-frame clones and lacks some. The DNA gave D and trimming, while V, J and clone size come from that table. This sample has around 270,000 clones, with about 83% found just once. The rearrangement links TRBV30 to TRBJ1-1; no reliable D call. This TCR came from a middle-aged woman who had recovered from COVID-19. The sample taken for sequencing was peripheral blood. CDR3 bases: TGTGCCTGGAGTACCTGGGAGGCGAACACTGAAGCTTTCTTT. As protein: CAWSTWEANTEAFF.